Presented here are 5 T cell receptor beta chains from one specimen sequenced in a study of identifying expanded T cells in peripheral blood. Clones were read by immunoSEQ multiplex PCR, and TCRdb kept only the in-frame ones, dropping some. Of some 70,000 clones listed, about nine tenths are singletons. Specimen: blood. The receptors were sampled from a person between 18 and 69 years old in good health.

The chain has TRBV25-1 and TRBJ2-1; D could derive from TRBD1 or TRBD2 (5 bases each). The germline gives CDR1 MGHDK, CDR2 SYGVNS. Deletions cut 7 bases from V and 9 bases from J, with 16 bases between. The CDR3 is made up of 13 amino acids. The DNA of the CDR3 is TGTGCCAGCACGGGACCTGTGTCTCCTGAGCAGTTCTTC. Its protein is CASTGPVSPEQFF.

The chain couples TRBV11-2 to TRBJ1-1; 7 bases align to TRBD1. This CDR3 has 14 amino acids. From germline, CDR1 is SGHAT and CDR2 FQNNGV. Germline trimming cut 6 bases from V and 7 bases from J; bases unmatched to any gene: 11. The CDR3 spells CASRSLGGGGEAFF. The CDR3 DNA follows: TGTGCCAGCAGGTCCTTGGGAGGGGGCGGTGAAGCTTTCTTT.

The rearrangement uses TRBV10-1 and TRBJ2-3; no clear D. Germline V gene sequence: CDR1 WNHNN, CDR2 SYGVQD (reference sequence). V shed 3 bases and J shed 0 bases, with 10 bases lying between them. The CDR3 consists of 15 residues. The CDR3 region is CASSEGRVSTDTQYF. CDR3 nucleotide sequence: TGCGCCAGCAGTGAAGGAAGGGTTAGCACAGATACGCAGTATTTT.

The chain is built from TRBV6-4 and TRBJ2-3; 7 nucleotides match TRBD2. Germline assignment: CDR1 MRHNA and CDR2 SNTAGT. This CDR3 is 17 amino acids long. After removal of 4 bases from V and 2 bases from J, the junction contained 12 bases not matched to a gene. CDR3 sequence (DNA): TGTGCCAGCAGTGCCAACGGACTAGATCGGTTCACAGATACGCAGTATTTT. The encoded protein is CASSANGLDRFTDTQYF.

This chain uses TRBV19 with TRBJ1-2, with 7 bases fitting TRBD1. The germline CDR1 and CDR2 sequences are LNHDA and SQIVND (reference sequence). Germline trimming cut 3 bases from V and 10 bases from J; bases unmatched to any gene: 8. The CDR3 spans 13 residues. In DNA form, the CDR3 reads TGTGCCAGTAGTATCGACAGGGAGGGAACCTACACCTTC. Translation: CASSIDREGTYTF. The full variable domain, its missing parts supplied by reference TRBV19 and TRBJ1-2, is DGGITQSPKYLFRKEGQNVTLSCEQNLNHDAMYWYRQDPGQGLRLIYYSQIVNDFQKGDIAEGYSVSREKKESFPLTVTSAQKNPTAFYLCASSIDREGTYTFGSGTRLTVV.